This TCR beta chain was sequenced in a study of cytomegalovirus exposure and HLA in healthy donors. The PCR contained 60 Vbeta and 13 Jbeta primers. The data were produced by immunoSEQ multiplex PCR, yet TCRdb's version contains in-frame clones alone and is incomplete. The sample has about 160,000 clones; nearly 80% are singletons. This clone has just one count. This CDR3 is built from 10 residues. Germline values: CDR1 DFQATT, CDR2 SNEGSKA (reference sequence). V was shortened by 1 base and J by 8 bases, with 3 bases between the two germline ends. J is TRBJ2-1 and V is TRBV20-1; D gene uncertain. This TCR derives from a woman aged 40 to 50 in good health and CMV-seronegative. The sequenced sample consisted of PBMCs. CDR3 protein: CSARADEQFF. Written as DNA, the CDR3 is TGCAGTGCTAGAGCAGATGAGCAGTTCTTC.